The TCR beta chain under discussion was sequenced for a study of T cells after posttransplantation cyclophosphamide. Regarding the study as a whole: Blood and skin or GI T cell repertoires showed limited TRB overlap. TRB clonality was highly associated with recipient CMV seropositivity and reactivation. Later blood repertoires were often dominated by clones from the donor CD8+ memory compartment.

The method was immunoSEQ multiplex PCR; TCRdb's version includes in-frame clones alone and lacks a portion of them. The sample shows around 35,000 clones, none of them appearing just once. The related graft donor's blood sample was taken on the day of bone marrow donation. This clone was counted at least ten times. Its target is not known. V shed 3 bases and J shed 13 bases, with 15 bases lying between them. This CDR3 is 12 amino acids long. Germline V CDR1 and CDR2: LNHDA, SQIVND (reference sequence). The rearrangement uses TRBV19 and TRBJ1-2, with D uncertain. This TCR was sampled from a woman between 50 and 59 years old in good health and a related stem cell transplant donor. The source material was PBMCs. The CDR3 region has the DNA TGTGCCAGTAGTATCAGCGGCCCCCGCGTCACCTTC. Translating it yields CASSISGPRVTF.